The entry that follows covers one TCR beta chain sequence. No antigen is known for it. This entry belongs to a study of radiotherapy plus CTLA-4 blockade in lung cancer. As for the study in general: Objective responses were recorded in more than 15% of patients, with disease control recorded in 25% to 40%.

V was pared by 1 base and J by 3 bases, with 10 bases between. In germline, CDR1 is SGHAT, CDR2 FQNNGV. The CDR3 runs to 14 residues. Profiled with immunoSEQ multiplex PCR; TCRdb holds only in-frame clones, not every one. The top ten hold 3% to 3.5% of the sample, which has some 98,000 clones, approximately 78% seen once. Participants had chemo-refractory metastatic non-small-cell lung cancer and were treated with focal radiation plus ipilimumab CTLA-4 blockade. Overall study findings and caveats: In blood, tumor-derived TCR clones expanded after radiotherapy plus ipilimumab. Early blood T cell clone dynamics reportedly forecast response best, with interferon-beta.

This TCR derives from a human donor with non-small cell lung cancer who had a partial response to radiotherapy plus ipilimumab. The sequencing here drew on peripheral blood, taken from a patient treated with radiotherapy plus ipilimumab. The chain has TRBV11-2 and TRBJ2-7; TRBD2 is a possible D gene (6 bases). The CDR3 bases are TGTGCCAGCAGCTTAGGGGGGGAGATCTACGAGCAGTACTTC. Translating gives CASSLGGEIYEQYF.